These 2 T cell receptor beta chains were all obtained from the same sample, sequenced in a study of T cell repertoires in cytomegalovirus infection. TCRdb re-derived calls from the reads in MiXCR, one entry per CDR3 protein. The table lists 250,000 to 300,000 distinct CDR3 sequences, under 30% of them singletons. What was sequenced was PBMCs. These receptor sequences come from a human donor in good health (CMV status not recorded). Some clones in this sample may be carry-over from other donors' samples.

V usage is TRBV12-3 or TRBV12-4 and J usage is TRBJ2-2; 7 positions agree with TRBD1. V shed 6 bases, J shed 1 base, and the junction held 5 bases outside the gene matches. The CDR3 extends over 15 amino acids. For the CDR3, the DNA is TGTGCCAGCAGCCTCTGGGACAGGAACACCGGGGAGCTGTTTTTT. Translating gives CASSLWDRNTGELFF.

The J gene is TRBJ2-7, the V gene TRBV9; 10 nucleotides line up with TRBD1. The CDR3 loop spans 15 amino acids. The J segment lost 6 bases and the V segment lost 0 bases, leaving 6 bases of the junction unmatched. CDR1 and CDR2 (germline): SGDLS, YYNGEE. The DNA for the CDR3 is TGTGCCAGCAGCGTAGGGGACAGGGGTTTCTTCGAGCAGTACTTC. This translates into CASSVGDRGFFEQYF.